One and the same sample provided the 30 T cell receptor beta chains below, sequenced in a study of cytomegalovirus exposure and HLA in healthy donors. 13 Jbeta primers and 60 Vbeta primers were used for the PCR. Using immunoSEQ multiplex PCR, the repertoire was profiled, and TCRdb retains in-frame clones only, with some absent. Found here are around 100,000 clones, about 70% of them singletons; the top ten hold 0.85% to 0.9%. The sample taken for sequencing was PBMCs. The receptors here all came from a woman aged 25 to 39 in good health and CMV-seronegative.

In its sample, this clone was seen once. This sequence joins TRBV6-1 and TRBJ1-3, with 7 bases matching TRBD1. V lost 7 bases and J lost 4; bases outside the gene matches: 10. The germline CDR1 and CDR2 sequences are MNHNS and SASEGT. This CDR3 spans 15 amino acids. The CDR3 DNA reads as TGTGCCAGCAATCGACAGGGCGTTCCGGGAAACACCATATATTTT. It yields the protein CASNRQGVPGNTIYF.

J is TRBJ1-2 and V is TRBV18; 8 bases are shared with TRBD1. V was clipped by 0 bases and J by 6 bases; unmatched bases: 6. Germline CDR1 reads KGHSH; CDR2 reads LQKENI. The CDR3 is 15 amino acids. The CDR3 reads CASSPPPDRVDGYTF. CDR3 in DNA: TGTGCCAGCTCACCACCGCCGGACAGGGTGGATGGCTACACCTTC.

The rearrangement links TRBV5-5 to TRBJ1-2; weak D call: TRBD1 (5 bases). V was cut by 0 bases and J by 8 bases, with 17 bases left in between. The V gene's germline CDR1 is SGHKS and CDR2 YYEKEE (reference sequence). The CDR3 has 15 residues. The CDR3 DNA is TGTGCCAGCAGCTTGGCAGTTTTAGGGGTGGAAGGCTACACCTTC. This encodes CASSLAVLGVEGYTF.

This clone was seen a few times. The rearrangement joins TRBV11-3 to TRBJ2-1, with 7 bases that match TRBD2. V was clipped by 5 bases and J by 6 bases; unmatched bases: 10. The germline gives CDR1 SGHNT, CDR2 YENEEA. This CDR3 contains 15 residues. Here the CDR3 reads CASSTGLVIANEQFF. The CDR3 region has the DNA TGTGCCAGCAGCACTGGACTAGTTATTGCCAATGAGCAGTTCTTC.

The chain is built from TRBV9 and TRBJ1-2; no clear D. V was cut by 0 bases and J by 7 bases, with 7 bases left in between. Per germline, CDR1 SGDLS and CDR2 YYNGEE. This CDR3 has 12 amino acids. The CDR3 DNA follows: TGTGCCAGCAGCGTAGACAGCGGTGGCTACACCTTC. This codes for CASSVDSGGYTF.

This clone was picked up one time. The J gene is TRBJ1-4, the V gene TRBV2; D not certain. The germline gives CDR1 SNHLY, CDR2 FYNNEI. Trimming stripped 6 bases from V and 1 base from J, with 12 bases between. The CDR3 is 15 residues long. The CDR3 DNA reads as TGTGCCAGCAGCTCTCCCCGGGAAACTAATGAAAAACTGTTTTTT. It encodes CASSSPRETNEKLFF.

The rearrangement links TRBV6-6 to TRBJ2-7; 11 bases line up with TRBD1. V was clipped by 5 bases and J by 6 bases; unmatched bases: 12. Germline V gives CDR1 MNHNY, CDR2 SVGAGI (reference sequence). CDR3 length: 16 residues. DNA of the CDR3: TGTGCCAGCAGTGCCCCAGGACAGGGGGCGAGGGGCGAGCAGTACTTC. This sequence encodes CASSAPGQGARGEQYF.

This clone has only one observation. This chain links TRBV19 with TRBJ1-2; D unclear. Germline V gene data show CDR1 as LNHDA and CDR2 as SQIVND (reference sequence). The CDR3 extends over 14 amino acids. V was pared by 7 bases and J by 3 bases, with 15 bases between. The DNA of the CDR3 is TGTGCCAGTACCATGGGGAGCTATGACTATGGCTACACCTTC. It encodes CASTMGSYDYGYTF.

This CDR3 reads CAWSSTFGEQFF. CDR3 DNA: TGTGCCTGGAGCTCTACATTCGGGGAGCAGTTCTTC. The V gene is TRBV30, the J gene TRBJ2-1; no definite D call. CDR3 length: 12 residues. The V end was cut by 3 bases, the J end by 10 bases, with 13 bases between. Germline assignment: CDR1 GTSNPN and CDR2 SVGIG (reference sequence).

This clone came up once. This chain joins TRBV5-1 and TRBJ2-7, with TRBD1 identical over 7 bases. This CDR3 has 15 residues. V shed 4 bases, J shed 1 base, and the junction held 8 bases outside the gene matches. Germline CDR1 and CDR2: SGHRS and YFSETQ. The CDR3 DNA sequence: TGCGCCAGCAGCCAATTGGACAGGTTTTCCTACGAGCAGTACTTC. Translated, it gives CASSQLDRFSYEQYF.

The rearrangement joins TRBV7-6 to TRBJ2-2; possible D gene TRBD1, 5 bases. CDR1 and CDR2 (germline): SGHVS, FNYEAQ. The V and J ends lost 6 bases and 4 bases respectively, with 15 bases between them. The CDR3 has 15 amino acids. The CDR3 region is CASSSQGLSTGELFF. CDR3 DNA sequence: TGTGCCAGCAGTTCTCAGGGTTTGAGCACCGGGGAGCTGTTTTTT.

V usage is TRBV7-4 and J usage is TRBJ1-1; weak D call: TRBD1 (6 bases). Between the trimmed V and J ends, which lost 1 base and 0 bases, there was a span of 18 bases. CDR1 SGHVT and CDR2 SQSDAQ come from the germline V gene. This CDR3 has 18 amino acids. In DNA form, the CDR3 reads TGTGCCAGCAGCTTAGATATACAGGGCGTGAAGGTGAACACTGAAGCTTTCTTT. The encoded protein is CASSLDIQGVKVNTEAFF.

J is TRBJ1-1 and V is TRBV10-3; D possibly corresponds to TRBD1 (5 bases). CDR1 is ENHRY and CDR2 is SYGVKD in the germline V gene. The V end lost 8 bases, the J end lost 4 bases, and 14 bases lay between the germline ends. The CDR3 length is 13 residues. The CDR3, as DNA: TGTGCCATCCTTGACAGAATCTCCACTGAAGCTTTCTTT. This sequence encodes CAILDRISTEAFF.

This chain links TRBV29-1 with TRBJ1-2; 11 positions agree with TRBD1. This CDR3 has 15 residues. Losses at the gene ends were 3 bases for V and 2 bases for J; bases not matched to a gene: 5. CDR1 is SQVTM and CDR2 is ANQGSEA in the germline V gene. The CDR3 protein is CSVDFGDRGNYGYTF. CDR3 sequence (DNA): TGCAGCGTTGATTTCGGGGACAGGGGGAACTATGGCTACACCTTC. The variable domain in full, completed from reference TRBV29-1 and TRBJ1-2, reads SAVISQKPSRDICQRGTSLTIQCQVDSQVTMMFWYRQQPGQSLTLIATANQGSEATYESGFVIDKFPISRPNLTFSTLTVSNMSPEDSSIYLCSVDFGDRGNYGYTFGSGTRLTVV.

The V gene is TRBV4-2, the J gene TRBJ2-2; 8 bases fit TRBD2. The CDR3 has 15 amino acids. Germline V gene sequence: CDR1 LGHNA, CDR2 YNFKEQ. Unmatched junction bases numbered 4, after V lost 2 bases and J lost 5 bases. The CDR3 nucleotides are TGTGCCAGCAGCCAAAGCGGGAGTTGGACCGGGGAGCTGTTTTTT. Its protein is CASSQSGSWTGELFF.

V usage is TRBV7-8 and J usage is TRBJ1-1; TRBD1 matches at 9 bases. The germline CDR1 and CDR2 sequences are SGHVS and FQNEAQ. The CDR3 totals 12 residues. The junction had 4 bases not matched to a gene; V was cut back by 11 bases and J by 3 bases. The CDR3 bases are TGTGCCCGCCGGGACAGGGACACTGAAGCTTTCTTT. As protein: CARRDRDTEAFF.

Written as DNA, the CDR3 is TGTGCCAGCAGCGCCAGCGGGAGGGGGTACAATGAGCAGTTCTTC. This codes for CASSASGRGYNEQFF. The chain links TRBV9 to TRBJ2-1, with TRBD2 identical over 10 bases. The germline V gene has CDR1 SGDLS and CDR2 YYNGEE. This CDR3 spans 15 amino acids. V lost 3 bases, J lost 4 bases, and 4 bases stayed unmatched.

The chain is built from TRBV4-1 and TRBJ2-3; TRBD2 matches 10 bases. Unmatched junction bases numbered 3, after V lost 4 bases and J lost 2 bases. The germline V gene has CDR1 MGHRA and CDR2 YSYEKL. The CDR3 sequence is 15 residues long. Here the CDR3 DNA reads TGCGCCAGCAGCCTGACTAGCGGGTACACAGATACGCAGTATTTT. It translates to CASSLTSGYTDTQYF.

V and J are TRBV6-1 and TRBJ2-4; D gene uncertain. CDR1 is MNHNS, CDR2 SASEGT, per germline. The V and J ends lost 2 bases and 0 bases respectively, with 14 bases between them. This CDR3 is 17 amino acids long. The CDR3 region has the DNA TGTGCCAGCAGTGAATACGAGGAGAGACTAGCCAAAAACATTCAGTACTTC. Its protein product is CASSEYEERLAKNIQYF.

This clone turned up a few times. The CDR3 DNA reads as TGTGCCAGCAGCCCAGGGACAGGGAGCACTGAAGCTTTCTTT. It specifies CASSPGTGSTEAFF. The chain couples TRBV7-9 to TRBJ1-1, with 9 positions matching TRBD1. Germline-derived CDR1 and CDR2 are SEHNR and FQNEAQ (reference sequence). This CDR3 is 14 amino acids long. Trimming cost V 5 bases and J 4 bases; bases outside gene matches: 5.

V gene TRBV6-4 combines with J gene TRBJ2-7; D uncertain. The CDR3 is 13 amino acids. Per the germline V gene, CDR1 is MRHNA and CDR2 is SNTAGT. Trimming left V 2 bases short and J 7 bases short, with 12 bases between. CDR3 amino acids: CASSDEIFGEQYF. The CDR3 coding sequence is TGTGCCAGCAGTGACGAAATCTTCGGGGAGCAGTACTTC.

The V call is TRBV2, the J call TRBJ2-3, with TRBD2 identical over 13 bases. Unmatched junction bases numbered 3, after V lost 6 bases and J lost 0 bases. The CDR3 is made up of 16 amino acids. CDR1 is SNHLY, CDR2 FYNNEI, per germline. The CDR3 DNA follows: TGTGCCAGCAGCCAACTAGCGGGGGGGAGCACAGATACGCAGTATTTT. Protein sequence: CASSQLAGGSTDTQYF.

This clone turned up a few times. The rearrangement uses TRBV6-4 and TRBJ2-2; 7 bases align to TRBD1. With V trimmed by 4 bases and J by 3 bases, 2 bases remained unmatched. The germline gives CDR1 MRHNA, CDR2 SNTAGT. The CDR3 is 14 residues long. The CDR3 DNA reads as TGTGCCAGCAGTGCCGGGACAGACACCGGGGAGCTGTTTTTT. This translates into CASSAGTDTGELFF.

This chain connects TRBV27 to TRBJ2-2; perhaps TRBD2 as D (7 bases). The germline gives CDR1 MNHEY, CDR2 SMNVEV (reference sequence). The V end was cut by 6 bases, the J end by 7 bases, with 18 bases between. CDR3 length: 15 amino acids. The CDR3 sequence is CASSPWGGQFGELFF. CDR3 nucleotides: TGTGCCAGCAGCCCATGGGGGGGCCAGTTCGGGGAGCTGTTTTTT.

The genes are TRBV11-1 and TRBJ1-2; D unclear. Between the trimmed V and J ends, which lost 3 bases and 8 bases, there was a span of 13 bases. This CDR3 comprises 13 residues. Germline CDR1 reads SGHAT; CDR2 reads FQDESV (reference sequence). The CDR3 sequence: CASSLEGEEGYTF. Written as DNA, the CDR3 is TGTGCCAGCAGCTTGGAGGGCGAGGAGGGCTACACCTTC.

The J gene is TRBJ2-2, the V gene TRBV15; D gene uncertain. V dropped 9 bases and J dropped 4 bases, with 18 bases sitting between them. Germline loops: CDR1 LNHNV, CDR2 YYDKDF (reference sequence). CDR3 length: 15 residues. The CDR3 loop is CATKVRGRITGELFF. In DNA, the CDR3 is TGTGCCACTAAAGTCCGTGGCAGAATCACCGGGGAGCTGTTTTTT. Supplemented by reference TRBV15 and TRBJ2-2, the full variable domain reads DAMVIQNPRYQVTQFGKPVTLSCSQTLNHNVMYWYQQKSSQAPKLLFHYYDKDFNNEADTPDNFQSRRPNTSFCFLDIRSPGLGDTAMYLCATKVRGRITGELFFGEGSRLTVL.

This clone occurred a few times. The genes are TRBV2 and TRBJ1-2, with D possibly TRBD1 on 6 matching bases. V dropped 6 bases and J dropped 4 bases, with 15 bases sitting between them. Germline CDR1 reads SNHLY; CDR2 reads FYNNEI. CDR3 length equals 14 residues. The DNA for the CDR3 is TGTGCCAGCAGGGAGGCCGGACAGATCTATGGCTACACCTTC. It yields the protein CASREAGQIYGYTF.

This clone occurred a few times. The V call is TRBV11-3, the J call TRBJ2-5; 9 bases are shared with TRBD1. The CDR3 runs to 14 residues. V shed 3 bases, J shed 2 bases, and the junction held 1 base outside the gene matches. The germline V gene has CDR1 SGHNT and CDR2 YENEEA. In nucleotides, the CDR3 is TGTGCCAGCAGCTTCGGGACAGGGCAAGAGACCCAGTACTTC. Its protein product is CASSFGTGQETQYF.

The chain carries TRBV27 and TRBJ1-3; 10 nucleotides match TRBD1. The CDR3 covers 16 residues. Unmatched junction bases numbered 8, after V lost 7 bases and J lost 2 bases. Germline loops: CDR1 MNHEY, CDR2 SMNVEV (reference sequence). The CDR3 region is CASTGTGDLAGNTIYF. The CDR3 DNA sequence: TGTGCCAGCACCGGGACAGGGGATCTAGCTGGAAACACCATATATTTT.

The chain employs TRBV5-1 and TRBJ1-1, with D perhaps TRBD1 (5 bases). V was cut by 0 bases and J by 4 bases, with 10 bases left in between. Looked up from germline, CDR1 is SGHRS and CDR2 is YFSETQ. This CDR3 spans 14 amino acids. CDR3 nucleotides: TGCGCCAGCAGCTTGGCGGAGGGGCTCACTGAAGCTTTCTTT. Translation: CASSLAEGLTEAFF.